This TCR beta chain was identified during a study of blood T cell repertoires in COVID-19. Study as a whole: Samples taken during acute and convalescent COVID-19 were collected in the United States, Italy and Spain.

The CDR3 sequence is 16 residues long. V trimming: 4 bases; J trimming: 4 bases; junction bases outside the gene matches: 3. Germline loops: CDR1 SGHRS, CDR2 YFSETQ. Assignments of participants to cohorts depended upon their own reported clinical history. Within 2 weeks before study entry, exposed participants met a COVID-19 case. Original processing notes: Estimation of nucleated cell counts relied on the amplification of reference gene primers. Repertoires were generated with immunoSEQ multiplex PCR, while TCRdb's copy carries only in-frame clones and drops some. The V and J calls and clone size were taken over from that table, and D and trimming were inferred from the DNA. The table lists more than 150,000 clones, roughly 80% of them singletons.

The rearrangement links TRBV5-1 to TRBJ2-2, with 14 positions matching TRBD2. The receptor was derived from a man in his 60s who had been exposed to COVID-19. Sequencing used PBMCs or T cells enriched from blood (not recorded which). The chain's CDR3 is CASSATSGRVTGELFF. CDR3 bases: TGCGCCAGCAGCGCGACTAGCGGGAGGGTCACCGGGGAGCTGTTTTTT.